This paragraph reports one T cell receptor (beta chain). The antigen it recognizes is unknown. Base qualities were left out, and no much larger clone turns up one base away. The data stem from a study of glioma-infiltrating T cells after dendritic cell vaccination listed by TCRdb under 2016. For the study in its entirety: The cohort included 15 or so glioblastoma patients drawn from Phase I and II dendritic cell vaccination trials, of whom 9 were newly diagnosed and 6 had recurrent disease. Autologous tumor lysate-pulsed dendritic cell vaccination was administered to the patients between the early 2000s and the early 2010s. The vaccine was prepared from monocyte-derived dendritic cells that were cultured for seven days with IL-4 and GM-CSF and then pulsed overnight with autologous tumor lysate. Each patient was given three intradermal dendritic cell vaccine injections, spaced two weeks apart, in the arm below the axilla. Tumor-infiltrating lymphocyte content was quantified and tumor and blood repertoires were compared in dendritic cell-vaccinated glioblastoma patients by deep sequencing of TCR beta CDR3 regions. Survival after dendritic cell vaccination was correlated with TCR sequencing metrics, including TIL content and tumor-blood repertoire overlap. What the research found in general, with its limitations: The cohort was small and heterogeneous, with few patients having full blood and tumor sets and even fewer initial-recurrent tumor pairs. No direct relationship between TCR clonality and survival was found, suggesting that a diverse polyclonal response may matter. Higher estimated pretreatment TIL content predicted longer time to progression and overall survival after dendritic cell vaccination. The three-group TCR overlap response model was characterized as speculative, and prospective validation of the model was stated to be required.

Read against the paper, the sample's time point label means: after dendritic cell vaccination, including at tumor progression/relapse. Patients were selected on the basis of adequate residual fresh-frozen tumor tissue and more than two years of available survival data. An isocitrate dehydrogenase mutation was not carried by any of the glioblastoma patients, although molecular status was otherwise variable. PBMC were collected before vaccination, two weeks after the third vaccination, and at tumor progression when it occurred. The Qiagen DNeasy Blood extraction Kit was used for extraction of genomic DNA. As encoded in the germline V gene (reference sequence), CDR1 is PRHDT while CDR2 is FYEKMQ. Measured from the cysteine to the phenylalanine, the CDR3 is 16 residues long. Of all the DNA, just the CDR3 is kept, 48 bases in frame from base 1. Trimming takes 0 bases from V and 6 bases from J, and the germline ends sit 15 bases apart.

Using the immunoSEQ assay, TCRB CDR3 regions were amplified from 1.5 to 2 micrograms of genomic DNA, or from all available DNA when less than that was on hand. The multiplex PCR relied on 60 forward primers for TCR V beta segments and 13 reverse primers for J beta segments. To estimate the number of reads per starting template, synthetic control templates were added to each sample at limiting dilution. The Illumina HiSeq System generated sequencing reads of 87 bp. On the study's bioinformatics: PCR and sequencing errors were removed by merging closely related sequences with a nearest neighbor algorithm. TCR overlap was defined as the percentage of unique tumor TCR beta sequences that were also present in the same patient's peripheral blood. In its TCRdb copy, this immuneACCESS table keeps in-frame sequences only and misses some clones. Where compared with another copy, unresolved V genes explain less than half of these, and the others have no known cause. The V and J calls and the clone size are those of that table, but D and trimming were determined from the DNA. This sample is represented by 85,000 or so clones; around 84% of them were singletons. Over 6.5% of the sample belongs to the ten largest clones.

Specimen: blood, collected after dendritic cell vaccination. This clonotype originated in a human donor with glioblastoma. The V and J segments used are TRBV13 and TRBJ1-5; TRBD1 might be the D gene, on 6 matching bases. The nucleotide sequence is given as TGTGCCAGCAGCTTAGGCGGTGGGAAGGGGGTTCAGCCCCAGCATTTT. This sequence encodes CASSLGGGKGVQPQHF.